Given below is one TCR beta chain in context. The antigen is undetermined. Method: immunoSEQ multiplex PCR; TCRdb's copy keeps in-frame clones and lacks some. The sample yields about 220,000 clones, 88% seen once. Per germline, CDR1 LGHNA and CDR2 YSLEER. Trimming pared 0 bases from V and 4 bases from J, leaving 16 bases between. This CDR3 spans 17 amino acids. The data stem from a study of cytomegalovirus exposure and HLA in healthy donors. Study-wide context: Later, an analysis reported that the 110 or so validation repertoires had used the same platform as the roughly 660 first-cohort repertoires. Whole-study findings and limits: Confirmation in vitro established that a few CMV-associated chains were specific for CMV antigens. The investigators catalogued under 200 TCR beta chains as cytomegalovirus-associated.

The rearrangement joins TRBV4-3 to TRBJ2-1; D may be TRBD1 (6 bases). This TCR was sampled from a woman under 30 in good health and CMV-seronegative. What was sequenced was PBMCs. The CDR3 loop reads CASSQDSSAGAYNEQFF. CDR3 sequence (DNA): TGCGCCAGCAGCCAAGATTCCTCGGCAGGGGCGTACAATGAGCAGTTCTTC.